This T cell receptor beta chain was retrieved from a study of cytomegalovirus exposure and HLA in healthy donors. Turning to this clone: Its antigen is unidentified.

V was clipped by 3 bases and J by 6 bases; unmatched bases: 3. Germline CDR1 reads MDHEN; CDR2 reads SYDVKM. This CDR3 spans 14 amino acids. General observations from the study: Under in vitro conditions, a few CMV-associated chains were confirmed as specific for CMV antigens. In an earlier analysis, about 87% or about 30%: the productive usage of most TCR beta V segments.

The PCR had 60 Vbeta and 13 Jbeta primers. Sequencing was performed with immunoSEQ multiplex PCR; in TCRdb, only in-frame clones are kept and a portion is missing. The sample yields about 140,000 clones, approximately 84% seen once. Source material: PBMCs. The sequence was collected from a woman aged 60-70 years in good health and CMV-seropositive. The gene calls are TRBV28 and TRBJ2-2, with 8 positions matching TRBD1. This chain's CDR3 is CASSLNRGAGELFF. The CDR3 DNA is TGTGCCAGCAGTTTGAACAGGGGGGCCGGGGAGCTGTTTTTT.